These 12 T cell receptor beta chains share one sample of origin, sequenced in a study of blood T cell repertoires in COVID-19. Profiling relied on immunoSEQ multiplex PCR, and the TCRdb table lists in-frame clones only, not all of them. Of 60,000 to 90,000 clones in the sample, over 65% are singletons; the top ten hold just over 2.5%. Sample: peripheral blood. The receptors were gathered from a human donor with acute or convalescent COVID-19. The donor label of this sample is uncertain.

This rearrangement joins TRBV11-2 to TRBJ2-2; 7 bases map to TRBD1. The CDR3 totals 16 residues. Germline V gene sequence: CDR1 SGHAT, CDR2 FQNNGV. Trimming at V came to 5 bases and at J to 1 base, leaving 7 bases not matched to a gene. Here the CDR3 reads CASSPRGHLNTGELFF. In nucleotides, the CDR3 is TGTGCCAGCAGCCCAAGGGGGCACCTGAACACCGGGGAGCTGTTTTTT.

The CDR3 sequence: CASSEGRSPLHF. The CDR3 DNA is TGTGCCAGCAGCGAGGGCAGATCACCCCTCCACTTT. The chain links TRBV28 to TRBJ1-6; D uncertain. The V gene lost 6 bases and the J gene lost 10 bases, with 10 bases spanning the gap. The CDR3 runs to 12 residues. Germline V gene lookup returns CDR1 MDHEN and CDR2 SYDVKM.

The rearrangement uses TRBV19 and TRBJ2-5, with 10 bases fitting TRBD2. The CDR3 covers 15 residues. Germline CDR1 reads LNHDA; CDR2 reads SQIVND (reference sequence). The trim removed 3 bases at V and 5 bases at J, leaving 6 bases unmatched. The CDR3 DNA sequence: TGTGCCAGTAGTATGTCCCTAGCGGGGGATGAGACCCAGTACTTC. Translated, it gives CASSMSLAGDETQYF.

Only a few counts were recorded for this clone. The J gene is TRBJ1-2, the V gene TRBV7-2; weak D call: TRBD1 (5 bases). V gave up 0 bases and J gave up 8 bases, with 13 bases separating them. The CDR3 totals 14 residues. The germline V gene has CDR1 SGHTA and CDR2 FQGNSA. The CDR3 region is CASSLASAGRGYTF. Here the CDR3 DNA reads TGTGCCAGCAGCTTAGCGTCGGCAGGGCGAGGCTACACCTTC.

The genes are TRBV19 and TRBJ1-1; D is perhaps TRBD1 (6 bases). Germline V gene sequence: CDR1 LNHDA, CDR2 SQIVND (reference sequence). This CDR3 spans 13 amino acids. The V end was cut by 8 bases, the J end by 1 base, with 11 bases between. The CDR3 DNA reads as TGTGCCAGTCTTAGGACAGAGAACACTGAAGCTTTCTTT. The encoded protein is CASLRTENTEAFF.

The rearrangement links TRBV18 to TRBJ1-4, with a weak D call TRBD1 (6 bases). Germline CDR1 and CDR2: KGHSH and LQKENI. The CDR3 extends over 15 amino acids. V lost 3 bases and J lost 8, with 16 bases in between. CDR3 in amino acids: CASSPQGNSGEKLFF. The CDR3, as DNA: TGTGCCAGCTCACCTCAGGGGAACTCCGGCGAAAAACTGTTTTTT.

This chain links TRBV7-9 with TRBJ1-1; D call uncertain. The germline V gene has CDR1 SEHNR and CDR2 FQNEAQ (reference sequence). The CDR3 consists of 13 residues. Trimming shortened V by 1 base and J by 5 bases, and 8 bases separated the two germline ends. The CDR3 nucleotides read TGTGCCAGCAGCTTAGGTCTCGAGACTGAAGCTTTCTTT. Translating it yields CASSLGLETEAFF.

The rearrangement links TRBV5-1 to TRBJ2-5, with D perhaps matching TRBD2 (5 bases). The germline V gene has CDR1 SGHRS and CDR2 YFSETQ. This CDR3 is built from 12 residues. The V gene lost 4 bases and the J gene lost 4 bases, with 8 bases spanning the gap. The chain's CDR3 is CASSPGRETQYF. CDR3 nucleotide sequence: TGCGCCAGCAGCCCGGGGAGAGAGACCCAGTACTTC. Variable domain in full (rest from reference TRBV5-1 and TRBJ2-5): KAGVTQTPRYLIKTRGQQVTLSCSPISGHRSVSWYQQTPGQGLQFLFEYFSETQRNKGNFPGRFSGRQFSNSRSEMNVSTLELGDSALYLCASSPGRETQYFGPGTRLLVL.

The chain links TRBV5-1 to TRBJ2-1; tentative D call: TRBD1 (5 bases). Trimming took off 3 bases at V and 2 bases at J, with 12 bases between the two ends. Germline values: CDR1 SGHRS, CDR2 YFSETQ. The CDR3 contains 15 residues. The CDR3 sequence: CASSSGQGTYNEQFF. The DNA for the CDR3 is TGCGCCAGCAGCTCGGGCCAGGGAACCTACAATGAGCAGTTCTTC. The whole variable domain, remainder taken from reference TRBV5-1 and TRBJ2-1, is KAGVTQTPRYLIKTRGQQVTLSCSPISGHRSVSWYQQTPGQGLQFLFEYFSETQRNKGNFPGRFSGRQFSNSRSEMNVSTLELGDSALYLCASSSGQGTYNEQFFGPGTRLTVL.

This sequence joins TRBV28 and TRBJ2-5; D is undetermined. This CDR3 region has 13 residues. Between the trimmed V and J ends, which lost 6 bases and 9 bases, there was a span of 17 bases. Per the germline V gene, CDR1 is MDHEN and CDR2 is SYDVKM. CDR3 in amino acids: CASRSPSVESQYF. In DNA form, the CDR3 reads TGTGCCAGCAGGTCTCCCTCCGTCGAGTCCCAGTACTTC.

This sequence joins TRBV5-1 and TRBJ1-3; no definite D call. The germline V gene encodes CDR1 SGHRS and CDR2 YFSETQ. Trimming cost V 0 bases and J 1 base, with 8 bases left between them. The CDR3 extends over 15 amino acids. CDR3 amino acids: CASSLVPGSGNTIYF. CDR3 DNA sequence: TGCGCCAGCAGCTTGGTACCGGGATCTGGAAACACCATATATTTT.

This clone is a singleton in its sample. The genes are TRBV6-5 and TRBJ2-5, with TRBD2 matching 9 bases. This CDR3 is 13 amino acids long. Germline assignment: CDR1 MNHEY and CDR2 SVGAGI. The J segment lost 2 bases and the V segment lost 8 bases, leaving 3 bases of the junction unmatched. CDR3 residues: CASRRGGQETQYF. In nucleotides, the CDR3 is TGTGCCAGCCGGCGGGGGGGTCAAGAGACCCAGTACTTC.